This TCR beta chain was captured in a study of blood T cells in healthy people across ages. Study findings and constraints: Per million T cells, TCR beta diversity dropped roughly linearly as age increased.

As regards this clonotype: What it binds is unknown.

Germline V CDR1 and CDR2: SGHTA, FQGNSA. The V gene lost 2 bases and the J gene lost 5 bases, with 12 bases spanning the gap. The CDR3 is 14 residues long. Alongside a J-beta primer mix, a sample-barcoded 5' primer served in a second PCR lasting roughly 7 to 12 cycles. MiXCR, applied by TCRdb to the 5' RACE reads, yields one record per CDR3 protein. There are hundreds of thousands of distinct CDR3 sequences in the sample; nearly 25% occur only once, and around 10% lies in the top ten. The same sample was also used in a study of T cells of mothers and their children. This second study notes: M1S, a second-PCR primer, added sample barcodes and 2-4 random nucleotides. Per child, roughly 3 million TCR beta CDR3 reads were obtained, against over 10 million per mother.

What was sequenced was blood. The clonotype originates from a boy younger than 18 in good health. This sequence joins TRBV7-2 and TRBJ1-2; D call uncertain. CDR3 nucleotides: TGTGCCAGCAGCTTAAGTTCCAGCCTATATGGCTACACCTTC. Its protein is CASSLSSSLYGYTF.